These T cell receptor beta chains were read from a single sample in a study of T cell repertoires in cytomegalovirus infection. TCRdb re-derived calls from the reads in MiXCR, one entry per CDR3 protein. The table shows 200,000 or so distinct CDR3 sequences, with under 30% occurring only once. The source material was PBMCs. These receptors all stem from a human donor in good health (CMV status not recorded). Some clones in this sample may be carry-over from other donors' samples. Both conserved end residues are part of each CDR3. The D gene is left open where the match is weak. The listing skips clone size in some rows; elsewhere it reads once, few, many or a size class.

clone_size: .; d_call: TRBD1; v_call: TRBV6-5; j_call: TRBJ2-2; cdr3_aa: CASSWTGGVSGELFF; cdr3_nt: TGTGCCAGCAGTTGGACAGGGGGTGTGAGCGGGGAGCTGTTTTTT
clone_size: few; d_call: .; v_call: TRBV27; j_call: TRBJ1-5; cdr3_aa: CASSPRGRSNQPQHF; cdr3_nt: TGTGCCAGCAGTCCTAGGGGCAGGAGCAATCAGCCCCAGCATTTT
clone_size: .; d_call: .; v_call: TRBV7-3; j_call: TRBJ1-4; cdr3_aa: CASISGWKTNEKLFF; cdr3_nt: TGTGCCAGCATCAGCGGGTGGAAGACTAATGAAAAACTGTTTTTT
clone_size: .; d_call: .; v_call: TRBV7-9; j_call: TRBJ1-6; cdr3_aa: CASSSGDSPLHF; cdr3_nt: TGTGCCAGCAGCTCCGGGGATTCACCCCTCCACTTT
clone_size: few; d_call: .; v_call: TRBV7-6; j_call: TRBJ1-2; cdr3_aa: CASSLRAELEGYTF; cdr3_nt: TGTGCCAGCAGCTTACGGGCCGAGTTAGAGGGCTACACCTTC
clone_size: .; d_call: .; v_call: TRBV6-2/TRBV6-3; j_call: TRBJ2-1; cdr3_aa: CASSYGGGPHEQFF; cdr3_nt: TGTGCCAGCAGTTACGGGGGGGGCCCGCATGAGCAGTTCTTC
clone_size: .; d_call: .; v_call: TRBV2; j_call: TRBJ2-7; cdr3_aa: CASGWNVEQYF; cdr3_nt: TGTGCCAGCGGGTGGAATGTCGAGCAGTACTTC
clone_size: few; d_call: .; v_call: TRBV6-2/TRBV6-3; j_call: TRBJ2-1; cdr3_aa: CASSFSPGRKTNEQFF; cdr3_nt: TGTGCCAGCAGTTTCAGTCCGGGAAGGAAAACGAATGAGCAGTTCTTC
clone_size: few; d_call: TRBD1; v_call: TRBV10-3; j_call: TRBJ2-2; cdr3_aa: CATAAGGRAGELFF; cdr3_nt: TGTGCCACCGCGGCAGGGGGTCGCGCCGGGGAGCTGTTTTTT
clone_size: .; d_call: TRBD1; v_call: TRBV2; j_call: TRBJ2-2; cdr3_aa: CASSEQGGRTGELFF; cdr3_nt: TGTGCCAGCAGTGAGCAAGGGGGCCGTACCGGGGAGCTGTTTTTT
clone_size: .; d_call: .; v_call: TRBV14; j_call: TRBJ2-1; cdr3_aa: CASSHLGWETIEQFF; cdr3_nt: TGTGCCAGCAGCCATTTGGGGTGGGAAACAATCGAGCAGTTCTTC
clone_size: .; d_call: .; v_call: TRBV6-5; j_call: TRBJ1-2; cdr3_aa: CASSYSGRGRENGYTF; cdr3_nt: TGTGCCAGCAGTTACTCGGGGAGGGGTCGCGAGAATGGCTACACCTTC
clone_size: .; d_call: .; v_call: TRBV7-9; j_call: TRBJ1-1; cdr3_aa: CASSPKLLNTEAFF; cdr3_nt: TGTGCCAGCAGCCCTAAGTTACTTAACACTGAAGCTTTCTTT
clone_size: .; d_call: .; v_call: TRBV7-9; j_call: TRBJ1-1; cdr3_aa: CASRTGLPGDTEAFF; cdr3_nt: TGTGCCAGCAGAACAGGCCTACCCGGGGACACTGAAGCTTTCTTT
clone_size: few; d_call: .; v_call: TRBV19; j_call: TRBJ1-3; cdr3_aa: CASSHLSGNTIYF; cdr3_nt: TGTGCCAGCTCTCATCTCTCTGGAAACACCATATATTTT
clone_size: few; d_call: .; v_call: TRBV11-2; j_call: TRBJ2-7; cdr3_aa: CASSQGSTYEQYF; cdr3_nt: TGTGCCAGCAGTCAGGGGTCCACCTACGAGCAGTACTTC
clone_size: .; d_call: .; v_call: TRBV5-8; j_call: TRBJ1-1; cdr3_aa: CASSLGVREGETEAFF; cdr3_nt: TGTGCCAGCAGCTTGGGGGTCAGGGAAGGAGAGACTGAAGCTTTCTTT
clone_size: .; d_call: TRBD2; v_call: TRBV19; j_call: TRBJ2-5; cdr3_aa: CATSLAGQETQYF; cdr3_nt: TGTGCCACCTCACTAGCGGGTCAAGAGACCCAGTACTTC